The next 11 T cell receptor beta chains were all read from a single sample in a study of OX40 agonist ivuxolimab in advanced cancers. Only in-frame clones appear in the TCRdb table, and some are missing; sequencing was by immunoSEQ multiplex PCR. The data show around 110,000 clones, 91% seen once. Material: CD4+ or CD8+ T cells sorted from blood, obtained in a trial of the OX40 agonist ivuxolimab. The receptors derive from an adult with an advanced solid tumor such as melanoma, head and neck, liver or kidney cancer.

The chain couples TRBV6-5 to TRBJ2-1; D unresolved. The CDR3 contains 15 residues. Trimming took 2 bases from V and 0 from J, leaving 8 bases between them. Germline V CDR1 and CDR2: MNHEY, SVGAGI. DNA of the CDR3: TGTGCCAGCAGTTACGTGGGTAGCTCCTACAATGAGCAGTTCTTC. Its protein is CASSYVGSSYNEQFF.

The V gene is TRBV9, the J gene TRBJ2-5; 12 positions agree with TRBD2. The J call may not be correct, given that the DNA end is closer to TRBJ2-7. CDR1 and CDR2 from the germline V gene are SGDLS and YYNGEE. The CDR3 contains 17 residues. The CDR3 loop is CASSVALAGGRSYEQYF. DNA of the CDR3: TGTGCCAGCAGCGTAGCACTAGCGGGAGGACGCTCCTACGAGCAGTACTTC.

The chain has TRBV28 and TRBJ2-1; possibly TRBD1 or TRBD2 for D (5 bases each). The CDR3 has 15 amino acids. Deletions cut 4 bases from V and 9 bases from J, with 19 bases between. The germline CDR1 and CDR2 sequences are MDHEN and SYDVKM. This CDR3 reads CASSSRDHMGFEQFF. In nucleotides, the CDR3 is TGTGCCAGCAGTTCCCGGGACCACATGGGGTTTGAGCAGTTCTTC.

The chain uses TRBV11-2 and TRBJ1-1; no reliable D call. Trimming took 6 bases from V and 4 from J, leaving 15 bases between them. The germline CDR1 and CDR2 sequences are SGHAT and FQNNGV. CDR3 length equals 14 residues. In DNA, the CDR3 is TGTGCCAGCAGTTTCACTAATAAGGGCACTGAAGCTTTCTTT. This encodes CASSFTNKGTEAFF. The complete variable domain, with remaining parts taken from reference TRBV11-2 and TRBJ1-1, reads EAGVAQSPRYKIIEKRQSVAFWCNPISGHATLYWYQQILGQGPKLLIQFQNNGVVDDSQLPKDRFSAERLKGVDSTLKIQPAKLEDSAVYLCASSFTNKGTEAFFGQGTRLTVV.

The V and J genes are TRBV19 and TRBJ2-7, with 8 bases matching TRBD1. J lost 3 bases, V lost 6 bases, and 7 bases had no gene match. The V gene's germline CDR1 is LNHDA and CDR2 SQIVND (reference sequence). The CDR3 is made up of 14 amino acids. The CDR3 nucleotides are TGTGCCAGTAGCTCCGGGACAGGTAACTACGAGCAGTACTTC. Amino acid sequence: CASSSGTGNYEQYF.

This chain connects TRBV12-5 to TRBJ2-1; D call uncertain. From germline, CDR1 is LGHNT and CDR2 FRNRAP. CDR3 length: 13 residues. V lost 6 bases to trimming and J lost 5 bases, with 11 bases between them. The CDR3 bases are TGTGCTAGTGGGGGTCCAGCCGACAATGAGCAGTTCTTC. Translating it yields CASGGPADNEQFF.

V usage is TRBV5-4 and J usage is TRBJ2-2; 10 positions agree with TRBD1. The V gene's germline CDR1 is SGHNT and CDR2 YYREEE (reference sequence). Losses at the gene ends were 2 bases for V and 6 bases for J; bases not matched to a gene: 4. The CDR3 runs to 15 residues. In DNA form, the CDR3 reads TGTGCCAGCAGCTTAGGGACAGGGGACGCCGGGGAGCTGTTTTTT. This encodes CASSLGTGDAGELFF.

This chain links TRBV18 with TRBJ2-7; 9 nucleotides line up with TRBD2. In germline, CDR1 is KGHSH, CDR2 LQKENI. V was pared by 4 bases and J by 4 bases, with 11 bases of the junction left unmatched. CDR3 length: 16 residues. The CDR3 DNA follows: TGTGCCAGCTCACGTGCCTCGGGACTAGCTCCTTACGAGCAGTACTTC. Protein sequence: CASSRASGLAPYEQYF.

The chain employs TRBV9 and TRBJ2-3; 9 bases are a match to TRBD2. J gave up 6 bases and V 3 bases, and 8 bases lay outside the gene matches. The CDR3 covers 15 residues. Germline V gives CDR1 SGDLS, CDR2 YYNGEE. CDR3 in DNA: TGTGCCAGCAGCGAATTAGCGGGAGTCTCCGATACGCAGTATTTT. Protein: CASSELAGVSDTQYF.

The chain has TRBV18 and TRBJ2-5, with a possible D match to TRBD1 (6 bases). The length of the CDR3 is 14 residues. Trimming removed 6 bases at V and 3 bases at J, with 14 bases between. Germline V gives CDR1 KGHSH, CDR2 LQKENI. Here the CDR3 DNA reads TGTGCCAGCTCTCGTTCTCGGACAGAAGAGACCCAGTACTTC. Residues: CASSRSRTEETQYF.

This clone was counted once. This chain links TRBV28 with TRBJ2-3, with 7 positions matching TRBD2. CDR1 is MDHEN, CDR2 SYDVKM, per germline. The CDR3 has 14 amino acids. The V gene end was trimmed by 7 bases and the J gene end by 6 bases; junction bases not matched to a gene: 10. CDR3 residues: CASKLGGGTDTQYF. The CDR3 DNA follows: TGTGCCAGCAAACTGGGGGGGGGTACGGATACGCAGTATTTT.